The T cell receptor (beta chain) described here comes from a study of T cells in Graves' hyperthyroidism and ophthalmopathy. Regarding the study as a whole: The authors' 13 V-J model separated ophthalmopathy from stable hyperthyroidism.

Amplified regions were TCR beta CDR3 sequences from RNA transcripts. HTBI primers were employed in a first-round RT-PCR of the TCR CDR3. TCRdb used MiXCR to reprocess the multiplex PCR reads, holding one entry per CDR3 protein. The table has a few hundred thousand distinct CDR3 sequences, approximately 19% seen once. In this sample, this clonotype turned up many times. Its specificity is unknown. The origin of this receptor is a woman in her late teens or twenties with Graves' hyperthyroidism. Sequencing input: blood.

The CDR3 loop is CASSRSGNLGYGYTF. CDR3 DNA: TGTGCCAGCAGCCGATCGGGCAATTTGGGCTATGGCTACACCTTC. This sequence joins TRBV7-2 and TRBJ1-2, with unresolved D. CDR1 SGHTA and CDR2 FQGNSA come from the germline V gene. CDR3 length: 15 amino acids. V was cut by 5 bases and J by 4 bases, with 17 bases left in between. The full variable domain, rest sourced from reference TRBV7-2 and TRBJ1-2, is GAGVSQSPSNKVTEKGKDVELRCDPISGHTALYWYRQSLGQGLEFLIYFQGNSAPDKSGLPSDRFSAERTGGSVSTLTIQRTQQEDSAVYLCASSRSGNLGYGYTFGSGTRLTVV.